Each of the 3 T cell receptor beta chains below was sequenced from the same sample in a study of Graves' ophthalmopathy and Graves' hyperthyroidism. Investigators amplified TCR beta CDR3 regions from RNA transcripts. HTBI primers were used in a first-round RT-PCR, which preceded a second-round multiplex PCR. TCRdb fed the multiplex PCR reads into MiXCR, producing one record per CDR3 protein. This table holds some 410,000 distinct CDR3 sequences, under 25% found once. Sample: peripheral blood. These receptors were obtained from a woman in her late teens or twenties with stable Graves' hyperthyroidism.

Many counts were recorded for this clonotype. The rearrangement links TRBV7-2 to TRBJ2-5; no reliable D call. The CDR3 extends over 14 amino acids. The ends were cut back, 1 base at V and 1 base at J, with 7 bases in the middle. Germline lookup yields CDR1 SGHTA and CDR2 FQGNSA. CDR3 DNA sequence: TGTGCCAGCAGCTTAGGAGGAGCCCAAGAGACCCAGTACTTC. Protein product: CASSLGGAQETQYF.

The chain is built from TRBV15 and TRBJ2-5, with D unclear. The CDR3 is 13 residues long. Germline loops: CDR1 LNHNV, CDR2 YYDKDF (reference sequence). The V end lost 3 bases, the J end lost 1 base, and 6 bases lay between the germline ends. The CDR3 nucleotides read TGTGCCACCAGCAGCGACTCCCAAGAGACCCAGTACTTC. As protein: CATSSDSQETQYF.

This clonotype was found many times. V usage is TRBV29-1 and J usage is TRBJ2-7, with unresolved D. Germline CDR1 is SQVTM and CDR2 is ANQGSEA. This CDR3 comprises 16 residues. V was shortened by 4 bases and J by 4 bases, with 23 bases between the two germline ends. CDR3 protein: CSVVGRNLRFGYEQYF. The CDR3 region has the DNA TGCAGCGTTGTTGGACGGAACCTACGATTTGGATACGAGCAGTACTTC.